These T cell receptor beta chains were read from a single sample in a study of blood T cells in healthy people across ages. TCRdb ran MiXCR on the 5' RACE reads and lists one entry per CDR3 protein. The table records just under 900,000 distinct CDR3 sequences, 29% of them present only once. The material sequenced was blood. These receptors all come from a woman of 80 years or more in good health. CDR3s leave out the opening cysteine and the closing phenylalanine or tryptophan. The order of the fields is J gene, V gene, D gene, CDR3 protein. A D gene is named only where the DNA matches it firmly.

TRBJ2-5,TRBV4-1,TRBD2,ASSRTGTNQETQY
TRBJ2-5,TRBV7-2,-,ASSTKTSYGETQY
TRBJ2-7,TRBV6-2/TRBV6-3,-,ASTEDIYEQY
TRBJ2-1,TRBV12-3/TRBV12-4,-,ASGFSSYNEQF
TRBJ1-4,TRBV4-1,TRBD1,ASSQRTGGSTNEKLF
-,TRBV7-3,-,ASSLTPLTEQY
TRBJ2-5,TRBV5-4,TRBD2,ASSIRLAGEETQY
TRBJ2-4,TRBV6-2/TRBV6-3,TRBD1,ASRGTGGNIQY
TRBJ2-4,TRBV12-3/TRBV12-4,TRBD2,ASRPTSGGPNIQY
TRBJ1-5,TRBV6-2/TRBV6-3,-,ASKLRGGHPGGNQPQH
TRBJ2-2,TRBV4-2,TRBD1,AGSPGQGNTGELF
TRBJ1-2,TRBV12-3/TRBV12-4,-,ASRTGDRRDGYT
TRBJ2-2,TRBV5-6,TRBD2,ASSFRLAGGQNTGERF
TRBJ1-5,TRBV4-1,-,ASSQDPPGAAQPQH
TRBJ2-7,TRBV6-1,TRBD2,ASSDRGTSGGADNEQY
TRBJ2-1,TRBV7-2,-,ASSLEGSYEQF
TRBJ2-5,TRBV7-2,TRBD2,ASIRGGSGGQETQY
TRBJ1-1,TRBV3-1,-,ASSHAGKPNTEAF